This T cell receptor beta chain was sequenced for a study of CD8 T cells in Susac syndrome. Across the whole study: When blood was drawn, patients with Susac syndrome were on intravenous immunoglobulin alone, on corticosteroids, or therapy-naive.

Note on this clonotype: Its matching antigen is unknown.

In germline, CDR1 is DFQATT, CDR2 SNEGSKA (reference sequence). The CDR3 has 14 amino acids. J was trimmed by 8 bases and V by 3 bases; bases with no gene match: 7. General study results and limits: Only a relatively small number of individuals were included in the TCR sequencing and HLA analysis.

Random hexamers served to reverse transcribe about 0.5 to 1 ug RNA. TCR beta CDR3 was amplified by immunoSEQ multiplex PCR. This amplification extended across 54 Vbeta and 13 Jbeta segments. MiXCR, applied by TCRdb to the immunoSEQ multiplex PCR reads, yields one record per CDR3 protein. The sample lists some 110,000 distinct CDR3 sequences; roughly 95% were seen once. TEMRA cells were enriched by FACS, and CD4+ and CD8+ T cells were negatively isolated. The V gene is TRBV20-1, the J gene TRBJ2-1, with TRBD2 matching over 10 bases. The sequenced material came from CD4+ T cells from PBMCs. This receptor was obtained from a human donor with Susac syndrome. CDR3 protein: CSASFSGRLDEQFF. In nucleotides, the CDR3 is TGCAGTGCTAGCTTTAGCGGGAGGTTGGATGAGCAGTTCTTC.